The clone carrying this T cell receptor beta chain was counted many times. The V gene's germline CDR1 is MGHDK and CDR2 SYGVNS. This CDR3 contains 14 residues. V was trimmed by 3 bases and J by 3 bases, leaving 11 bases between them. 400 to 550 ng RNA was reverse transcribed with alpha and beta constant-region primers. Separate chain-specific third strand synthesis with multiplexing indices produced the alpha and beta libraries. TCRdb reanalysed the 5' RACE reads using MiXCR and keeps one entry per CDR3 protein. Seen here are more than 5,500 distinct CDR3 sequences, 9.5% to 13% observed once, and the top ten hold 12%. No cell fractionation was done, so the repertoire covers all unsorted peripheral blood T cells. This entry comes from a study of HIV-infected patients and healthy controls. Study summary: The CD4:CD8 ratio increased slightly in early therapy, but CD8 counts showed no consistent change.

Sequenced material: blood, taken before antiretroviral therapy. This clonotype was sampled from an adult with HIV infection. J is TRBJ2-5 and V is TRBV25-1, with D unclear. This chain's CDR3 is CASSDVMRKETQYF. CDR3 DNA: TGTGCCAGCAGTGACGTTATGCGGAAAGAGACCCAGTACTTC.